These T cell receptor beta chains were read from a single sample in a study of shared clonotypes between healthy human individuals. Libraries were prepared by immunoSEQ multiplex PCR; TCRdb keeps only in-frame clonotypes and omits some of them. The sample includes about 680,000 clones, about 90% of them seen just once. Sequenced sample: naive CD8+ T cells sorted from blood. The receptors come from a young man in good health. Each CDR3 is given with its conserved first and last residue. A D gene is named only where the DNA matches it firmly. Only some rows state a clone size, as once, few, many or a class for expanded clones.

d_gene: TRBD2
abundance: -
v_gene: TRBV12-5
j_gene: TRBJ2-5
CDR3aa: CASAWTSGRGETQYF
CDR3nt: TGTGCTAGTGCCTGGACTAGCGGGAGGGGGGAGACCCAGTACTTC

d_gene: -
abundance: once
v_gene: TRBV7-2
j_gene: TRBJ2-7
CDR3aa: CASSPPGAYEQYF
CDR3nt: TGTGCCAGCAGCCCACCCGGGGCCTACGAGCAGTACTTC

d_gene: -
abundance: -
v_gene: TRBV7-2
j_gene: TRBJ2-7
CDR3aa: CASSMVTGTYYEQYF
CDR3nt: TGTGCCAGCAGCATGGTGACAGGAACCTATTACGAGCAGTACTTC

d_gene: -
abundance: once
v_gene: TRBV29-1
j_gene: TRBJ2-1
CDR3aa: CSVEGLPSSSYNEQFF
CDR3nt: TGCAGCGTTGAGGGACTGCCCTCCAGCTCCTACAATGAGCAGTTCTTC

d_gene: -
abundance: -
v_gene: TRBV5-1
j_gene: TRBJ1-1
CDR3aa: CASVRAPGQEAFF
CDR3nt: TGCGCCAGCGTCCGCGCCCCGGGACAAGAAGCTTTCTTT

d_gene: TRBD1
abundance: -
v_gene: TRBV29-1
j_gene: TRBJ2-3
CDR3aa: CSVEGGDPGQGPTDTQYF
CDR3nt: TGCAGCGTTGAGGGGGGAGATCCGGGACAGGGGCCCACAGATACGCAGTATTTT

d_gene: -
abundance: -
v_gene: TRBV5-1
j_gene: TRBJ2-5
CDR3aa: CASSLRGEETQYF
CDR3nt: TGCGCCAGCTCTCTTAGGGGGGAAGAGACCCAGTACTTC

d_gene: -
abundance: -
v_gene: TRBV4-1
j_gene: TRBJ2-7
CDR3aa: CASSQGEGASYEQYF
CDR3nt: TGCGCCAGCAGCCAAGGGGAGGGGGCCTCCTACGAGCAGTACTTC

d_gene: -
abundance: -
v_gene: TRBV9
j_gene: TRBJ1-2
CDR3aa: CASSEDKVGRGGYGYTF
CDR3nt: TGTGCCAGCAGCGAGGACAAAGTAGGCAGGGGAGGGTATGGCTACACCTTC

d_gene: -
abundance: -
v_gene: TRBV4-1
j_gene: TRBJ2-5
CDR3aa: CASSQSSETQYF
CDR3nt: TGCGCCAGCAGCCAGAGTTCGGAGACCCAGTACTTC

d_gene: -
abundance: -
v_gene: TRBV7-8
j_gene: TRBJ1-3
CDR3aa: CASSLEWRQGLGNTIYF
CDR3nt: TGTGCCAGCAGCTTAGAGTGGCGTCAGGGGCTGGGAAACACCATATATTTT

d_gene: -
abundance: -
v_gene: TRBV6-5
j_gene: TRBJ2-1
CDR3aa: CASSYVRGEVLNEQFF
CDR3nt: TGTGCCAGCAGTTACGTCCGGGGCGAAGTCCTCAATGAGCAGTTCTTC

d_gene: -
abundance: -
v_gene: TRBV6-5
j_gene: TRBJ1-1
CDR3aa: CASMSAVLNTEAFF
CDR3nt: TGTGCCAGCATGTCTGCCGTTCTGAACACTGAAGCTTTCTTT

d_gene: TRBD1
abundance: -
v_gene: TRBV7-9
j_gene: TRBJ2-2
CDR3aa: CASSSGDRTTGELFF
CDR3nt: TGTGCCAGCAGCTCCGGGGACAGAACCACCGGGGAGCTGTTTTTT

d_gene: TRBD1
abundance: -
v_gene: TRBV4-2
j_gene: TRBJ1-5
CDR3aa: CASSQDRDREGNQPQHF
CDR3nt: TGTGCCAGCAGCCAAGATCGGGACAGGGAGGGCAATCAGCCCCAGCATTTT

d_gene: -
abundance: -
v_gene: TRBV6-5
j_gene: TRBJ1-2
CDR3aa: CASSYIGGSHGYTF
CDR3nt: TGTGCCAGCAGTTACATTGGGGGTTCTCATGGCTACACCTTC

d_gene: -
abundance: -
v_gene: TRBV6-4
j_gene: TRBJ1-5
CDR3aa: CASSDWIRVEQPQHF
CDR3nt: TGTGCCAGCAGTGACTGGATCAGGGTAGAACAGCCCCAGCATTTT

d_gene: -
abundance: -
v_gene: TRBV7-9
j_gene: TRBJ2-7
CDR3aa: CASSLVAGQGSEQYF
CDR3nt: TGTGCCAGCAGCTTAGTAGCGGGACAGGGATCCGAGCAGTACTTC

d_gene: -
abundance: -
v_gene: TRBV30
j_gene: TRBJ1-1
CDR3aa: CAWMETEAFF
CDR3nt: TGTGCCTGGATGGAGACTGAAGCTTTCTTT

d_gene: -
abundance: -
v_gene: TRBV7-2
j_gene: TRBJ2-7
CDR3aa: CASSLGPSGVVLGEQYF
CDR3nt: TGTGCCAGCAGCTTAGGGCCCTCGGGGGTGGTGCTCGGCGAGCAGTACTTC

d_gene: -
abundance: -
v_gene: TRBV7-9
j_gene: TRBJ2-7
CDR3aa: CASSLPTGYEQYF
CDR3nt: TGTGCCAGCAGCTTACCGACAGGCTACGAGCAGTACTTC

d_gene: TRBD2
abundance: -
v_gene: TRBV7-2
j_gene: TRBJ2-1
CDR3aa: CASSLVAGGRDEQFF
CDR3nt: TGTGCCAGCAGCTTAGTTGCGGGAGGCCGCGATGAGCAGTTCTTC

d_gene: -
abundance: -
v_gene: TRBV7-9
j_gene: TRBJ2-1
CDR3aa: CASSEPGTTGNEQFF
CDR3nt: TGTGCCAGCAGCGAACCGGGAACGACGGGGAATGAGCAGTTCTTC

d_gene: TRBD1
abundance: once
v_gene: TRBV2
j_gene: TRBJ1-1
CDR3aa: CASSEWTGANTEAFF
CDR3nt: TGTGCCAGCAGTGAGTGGACAGGGGCCAACACTGAAGCTTTCTTT

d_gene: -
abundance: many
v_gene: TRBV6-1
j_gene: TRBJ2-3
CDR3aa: CASSGLGDLLRTDTQYF
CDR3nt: TGTGCCAGCAGTGGGTTGGGGGACCTACTTCGCACAGATACGCAGTATTTT

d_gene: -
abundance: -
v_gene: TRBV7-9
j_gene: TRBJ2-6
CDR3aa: CASSPPPGEYGSGANVLTF
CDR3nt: TGTGCCAGCAGCCCCCCCCCGGGCGAATATGGATCTGGGGCCAACGTCCTGACTTTC

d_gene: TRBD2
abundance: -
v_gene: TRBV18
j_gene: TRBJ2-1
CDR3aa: CASSPRTSGRGNEQFF
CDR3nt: TGTGCCAGCTCACCACGAACTAGCGGGAGGGGCAATGAGCAGTTCTTC

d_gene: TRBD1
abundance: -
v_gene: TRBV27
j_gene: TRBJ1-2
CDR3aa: CASTALTGGYGGYTF
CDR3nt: TGTGCCAGCACCGCTTTAACAGGGGGTTATGGAGGCTACACCTTC

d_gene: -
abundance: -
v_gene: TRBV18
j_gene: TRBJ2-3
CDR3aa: CASSPPNAVADTQYF
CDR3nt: TGTGCCAGCTCACCACCGAATGCGGTTGCAGATACGCAGTATTTT

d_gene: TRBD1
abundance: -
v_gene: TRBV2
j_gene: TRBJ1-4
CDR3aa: CASSGRTGGQEKLFF
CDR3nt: TGTGCCAGCAGTGGGCGGACAGGGGGGCAAGAAAAACTGTTTTTT

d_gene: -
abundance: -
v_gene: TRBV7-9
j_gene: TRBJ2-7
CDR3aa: CASSLFRLEQYF
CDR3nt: TGTGCCAGCAGCTTATTTAGACTCGAGCAGTACTTC

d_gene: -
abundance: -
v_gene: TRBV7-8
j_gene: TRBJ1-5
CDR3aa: CASSLAPGLNQPQHF
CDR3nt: TGTGCCAGCAGCTTAGCGCCCGGACTCAATCAGCCCCAGCATTTT

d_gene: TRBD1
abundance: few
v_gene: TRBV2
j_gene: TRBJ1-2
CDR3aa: CASSESPGGSYGYTF
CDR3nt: TGTGCCAGCAGTGAATCCCCAGGGGGCAGCTATGGCTACACCTTC

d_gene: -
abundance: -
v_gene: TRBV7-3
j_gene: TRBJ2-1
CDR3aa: CASSLISSGYSNEQFF
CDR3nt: TGTGCCAGCAGCTTAATTTCGTCAGGGTATTCCAATGAGCAGTTCTTC

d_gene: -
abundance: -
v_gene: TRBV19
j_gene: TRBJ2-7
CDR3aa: CASSLRGFSYEQYF
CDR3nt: TGTGCCAGTAGTCTGAGGGGATTCTCCTACGAGCAGTACTTC

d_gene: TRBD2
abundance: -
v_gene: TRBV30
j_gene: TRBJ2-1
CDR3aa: CAWSPTSGRDYNEQFF
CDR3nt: TGTGCCTGGAGTCCAACTAGCGGGAGGGACTACAATGAGCAGTTCTTC

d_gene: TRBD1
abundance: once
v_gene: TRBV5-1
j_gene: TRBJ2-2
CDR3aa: CASSLAYRRTGTVGELFF
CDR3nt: TGCGCCAGCAGCTTGGCCTATCGTAGGACAGGGACTGTCGGGGAGCTGTTTTTT

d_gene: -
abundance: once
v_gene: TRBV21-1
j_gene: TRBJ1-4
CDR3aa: CASTEPGPHNEKLFF
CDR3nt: TGTGCCAGCACAGAACCGGGACCGCATAATGAAAAACTGTTTTTT

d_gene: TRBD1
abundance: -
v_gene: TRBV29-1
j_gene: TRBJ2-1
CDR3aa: CSVASGGWNEQFF
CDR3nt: TGCAGCGTCGCTTCAGGGGGATGGAATGAGCAGTTCTTC

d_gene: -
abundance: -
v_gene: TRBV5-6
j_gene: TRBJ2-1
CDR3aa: CASSLDNEQFF
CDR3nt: TGTGCCAGCAGCCTCGACAATGAGCAGTTCTTC

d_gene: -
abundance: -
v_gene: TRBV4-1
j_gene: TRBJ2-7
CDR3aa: CASSQGAGSYEQYF
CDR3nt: TGCGCCAGCAGCCAAGGTGCAGGGTCCTACGAGCAGTACTTC

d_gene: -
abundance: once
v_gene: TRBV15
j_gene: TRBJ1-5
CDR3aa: CATSTPRDGRYSNQPQHF
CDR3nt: TGTGCCACCAGCACCCCCCGTGATGGCCGCTATAGCAATCAGCCCCAGCATTTT

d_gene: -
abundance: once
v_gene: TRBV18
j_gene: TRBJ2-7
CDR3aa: CASSPGGGPSYEQYF
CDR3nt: TGTGCCAGCTCACCTGGGGGAGGTCCCTCCTACGAGCAGTACTTC

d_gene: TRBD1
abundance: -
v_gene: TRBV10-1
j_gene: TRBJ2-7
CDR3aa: CASSEAGTGAYEQYF
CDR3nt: TGCGCCAGCAGCGAAGCCGGGACAGGGGCCTACGAGCAGTACTTC

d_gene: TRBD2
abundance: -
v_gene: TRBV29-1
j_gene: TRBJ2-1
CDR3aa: CSVRTSQGHNEQFF
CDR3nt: TGCAGCGTCCGGACTAGTCAAGGCCACAATGAGCAGTTCTTC

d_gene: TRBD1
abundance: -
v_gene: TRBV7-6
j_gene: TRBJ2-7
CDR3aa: CASSLEADRGYEQYF
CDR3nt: TGTGCCAGCAGCTTAGAGGCAGACAGGGGCTACGAGCAGTACTTC

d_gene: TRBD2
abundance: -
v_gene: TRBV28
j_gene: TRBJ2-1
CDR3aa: CASSSGRYNEQFF
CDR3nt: TGTGCCAGTTCTAGCGGGAGATACAATGAGCAGTTCTTC

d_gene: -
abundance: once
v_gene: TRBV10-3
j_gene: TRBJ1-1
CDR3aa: CAISESHKVFTEAFF
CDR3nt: TGTGCCATCAGTGAGTCCCACAAGGTTTTCACTGAAGCTTTCTTT

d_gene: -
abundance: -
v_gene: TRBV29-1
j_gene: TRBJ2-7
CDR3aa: CSVETQGRESEQYF
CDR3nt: TGCAGCGTTGAGACCCAGGGGAGGGAGAGCGAGCAGTACTTC

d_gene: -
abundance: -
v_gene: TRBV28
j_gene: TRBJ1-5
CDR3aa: CASSDNDSNQPQHF
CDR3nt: TGTGCCAGCAGTGATAACGACAGCAATCAGCCCCAGCATTTT

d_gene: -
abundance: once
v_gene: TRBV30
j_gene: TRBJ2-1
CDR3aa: CAWSDPVHLYNEQFF
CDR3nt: TGTGCCTGGAGTGACCCCGTCCACCTCTACAATGAGCAGTTCTTC

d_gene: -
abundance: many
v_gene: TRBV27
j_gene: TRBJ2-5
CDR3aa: CASSFGEQETQYF
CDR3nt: TGTGCCAGCAGTTTTGGGGAACAAGAGACCCAGTACTTC